This T cell receptor beta chain was found in a study of blood T cell repertoires in COVID-19. Profiled with immunoSEQ multiplex PCR; TCRdb holds only in-frame clones, not every one. The sample records approximately 250,000 clones, 70% to 90% being singletons. Sequences were obtained from PBMCs or T cells enriched from blood (not recorded which). This clonotype originated in a middle-aged woman with acute COVID-19.

CDR3 amino acids: CASSFGPSGNIQYF. The CDR3 DNA reads TGTGCCAGCAGCTTTGGCCCATCGGGGAACATTCAGTACTTC. The chain couples TRBV11-3 to TRBJ2-4, with a possible D match to TRBD2 (5 bases). V lost 3 bases to trimming and J lost 7 bases, with 13 bases between them. In germline, CDR1 is SGHNT, CDR2 YENEEA. The CDR3 spans 14 residues.